One sample yielded the 22 T cell receptor beta chains listed below, sequenced in a study of CXCR3-negative and CXCR3-positive naive CD8 T cells. Antigens of these TCRs are unknown. General study findings and limits: Greater hydrophobicity was found in TRB CDR3s of CXCR3-positive naive cells than of CXCR3-negative naive cells.

Each TRB cDNA library was prepared by 5' RACE (with UMI labels). TCRdb re-called the 5' RACE reads and catalogs CDR3 proteins one per entry, DNA excluded. The specimen's table records tens of thousands of distinct CDR3 sequences. Sequenced sample: naive CXCR3+ CD8+ T cells from blood. Subset of the sample: CD45RO-CCR7+CD27+CD95- naive CD8+ T cells expressing CXCR3 (TNR3+). These receptor sequences come from a human donor in good health. Some clones in this sample may be carry-over from other donors' samples.

This chain uses TRBV6-6 with TRBJ2-5; TCRdb lists TRBD1, though no DNA is available to test this call. The CDR3 consists of 18 residues. Germline CDR1 is MNHNY and CDR2 is SVGAGI (reference sequence). The CDR3 here is CASSYWGSEKWAEETQYF.

The rearrangement links TRBV12-3 or TRBV12-4 to TRBJ1-2. The CDR3 contains 13 residues. CDR3 amino acids: CASGKVGEYGYTF.

The chain employs TRBV29-1 and TRBJ2-4; checking the TCRdb D call of TRBD1 is not possible without DNA. CDR3 size: 14 residues. Germline-derived CDR1 and CDR2 are SQVTM and ANQGSEA. The CDR3 is CSVEDREAKNIQYF. Filled out from reference TRBV29-1 and TRBJ2-4, the complete variable domain reads SAVISQKPSRDICQRGTSLTIQCQVDSQVTMMFWYRQQPGQSLTLIATANQGSEATYESGFVIDKFPISRPNLTFSTLTVSNMSPEDSSIYLCSVEDREAKNIQYFGAGTRLSVL.

The rearrangement links TRBV28 to TRBJ1-2. Germline V gene data show CDR1 as MDHEN and CDR2 as SYDVKM. The CDR3 sequence is 12 residues long. CDR3 sequence: CASSLFGWGYTF.

This rearrangement joins TRBV28 to TRBJ2-7; checking the TCRdb D call of TRBD1 is not possible without DNA. CDR1 and CDR2 (germline): MDHEN, SYDVKM. The CDR3 extends over 12 amino acids. CDR3: CASWTGVHEQYF.

The V call is TRBV5-6, the J call TRBJ2-1. The V gene's germline CDR1 is SGHDT and CDR2 YYEEEE. The CDR3 contains 11 residues. The CDR3 sequence is CASSWTREQFF.

The chain links TRBV5-6 to TRBJ1-4. The CDR3 extends over 12 amino acids. Looked up from germline, CDR1 is SGHDT and CDR2 is YYEEEE. Here the CDR3 reads CASSLDGEKLFF.

This chain joins TRBV4-3 and TRBJ1-2. Looked up from germline, CDR1 is LGHNA and CDR2 is YSLEER. The CDR3 has 14 amino acids. CDR3 in amino acids: CASSQDRSNYGYTF.

CDR3 loop: CASSLRIGPGANIQYF. The J gene is TRBJ2-4, the V gene TRBV12-3 or TRBV12-4; TCRdb proposes TRBD1, but this gene call is untestable without DNA. This CDR3 has 16 residues.

The V and J genes are TRBV5-4 and TRBJ1-1. The CDR3 covers 12 residues. Germline V lookup: CDR1 SGHNT, CDR2 YYREEE (reference sequence). This CDR3 is CASSFGLLEVFF.

This chain links TRBV27 with TRBJ2-4; absent DNA, TCRdb's TRBD2 call cannot be checked. CDR1 is MNHEY, CDR2 SMNVEV, per germline (reference sequence). The CDR3 has 15 amino acids. Here the CDR3 reads CASSFLQDVGNIQYF.

The V call is TRBV7-9, the J call TRBJ2-2; the TCRdb call, TRBD1, lacks DNA for checking. Germline V lookup: CDR1 SEHNR, CDR2 FQNEAQ (reference sequence). The length of the CDR3 is 15 residues. CDR3 sequence reads: CASSFVGPNTGELFF.

The rearrangement uses TRBV14 and TRBJ2-1; TCRdb gives TRBD1 as the D gene, but with no DNA this cannot be confirmed. CDR1 and CDR2 from the germline V gene are SGHDN and FVKESK. The CDR3 contains 13 residues. CDR3 residues: CASSIGTGDEQFF.

The chain has TRBV20-1 and TRBJ1-5. The V gene's germline CDR1 is DFQATT and CDR2 SNEGSKA (reference sequence). The CDR3 sequence is 15 residues long. The chain's CDR3 is CSASRGLGWDQPQHF.

The genes are TRBV21-1 and TRBJ1-1. TRBV21-1 is reported as a pseudogene. The CDR3 is made up of 14 amino acids. The CDR3 sequence is CASSKELGNTEAFF.

This chain links TRBV7-6 with TRBJ1-1; absent DNA, TCRdb's TRBD1 call cannot be checked. Germline loops: CDR1 SGHVS, CDR2 FNYEAQ. This CDR3 has 15 amino acids. The CDR3 reads CASSLGGGGRTEAFF.

The chain carries TRBV12-3 or TRBV12-4 and TRBJ2-5; TCRdb's D call of TRBD1 is untestable without DNA. The CDR3 contains 13 residues. The CDR3: CASSLGQVGTQYF.

The chain combines TRBV19 with TRBJ2-3. CDR1 is LNHDA and CDR2 is SQIVND in the germline V gene (reference sequence). This CDR3 spans 15 amino acids. The CDR3 reads CASSIDTASTDTQYF.

The gene calls are TRBV19 and TRBJ2-1; TCRdb names TRBD1, which stays unverified in the absence of DNA. Germline V gene lookup returns CDR1 LNHDA and CDR2 SQIVND (reference sequence). The CDR3 runs 13 residues. This CDR3 is CASSTRDIFRQFF.

The V gene is TRBV12-3 or TRBV12-4, the J gene TRBJ2-1; TCRdb returns TRBD1, unconfirmable since there is no DNA. CDR3 length equals 14 residues. The CDR3 protein is CASSTGTSYNEQFF.

The chain links TRBV7-9 to TRBJ2-1; TCRdb's D call of TRBD1 is untestable without DNA. The CDR3 loop spans 15 amino acids. Germline CDR1 SEHNR, CDR2 FQNEAQ (reference sequence). CDR3 residues: CASSGQGSSYNEQFF.

The chain has TRBV20-1 and TRBJ2-1; TCRdb outputs TRBD2, but without DNA this stays unchecked. The CDR3 totals 12 residues. Germline V CDR1 and CDR2: DFQATT, SNEGSKA (reference sequence). The CDR3 loop is CSADSRGNEQSF.